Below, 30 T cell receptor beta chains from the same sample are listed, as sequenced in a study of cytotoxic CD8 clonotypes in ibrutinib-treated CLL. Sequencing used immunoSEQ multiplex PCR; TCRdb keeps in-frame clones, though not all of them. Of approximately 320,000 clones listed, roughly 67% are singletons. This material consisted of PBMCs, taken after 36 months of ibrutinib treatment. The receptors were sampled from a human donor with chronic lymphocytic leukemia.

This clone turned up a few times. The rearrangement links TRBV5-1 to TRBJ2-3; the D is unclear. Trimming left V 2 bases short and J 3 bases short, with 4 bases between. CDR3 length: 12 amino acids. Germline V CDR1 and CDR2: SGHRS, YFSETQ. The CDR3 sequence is CASSFLTDTQYF. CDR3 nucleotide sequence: TGCGCCAGCAGCTTTCTAACAGATACGCAGTATTTT. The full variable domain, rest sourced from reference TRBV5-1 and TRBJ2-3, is KAGVTQTPRYLIKTRGQQVTLSCSPISGHRSVSWYQQTPGQGLQFLFEYFSETQRNKGNFPGRFSGRQFSNSRSEMNVSTLELGDSALYLCASSFLTDTQYFGPGTRLTVL.

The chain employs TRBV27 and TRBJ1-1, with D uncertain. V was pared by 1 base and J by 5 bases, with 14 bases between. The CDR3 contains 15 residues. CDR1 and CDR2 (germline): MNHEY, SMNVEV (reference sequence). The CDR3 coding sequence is TGTGCCAGCAGTTTATTTGCGGTCGTTCCTACTGAAGCTTTCTTT. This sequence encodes CASSLFAVVPTEAFF.

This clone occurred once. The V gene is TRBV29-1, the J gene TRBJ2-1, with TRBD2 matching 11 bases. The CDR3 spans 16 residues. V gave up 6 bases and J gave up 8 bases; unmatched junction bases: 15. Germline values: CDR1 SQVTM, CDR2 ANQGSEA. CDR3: CSVAPALAGGVHEQFF. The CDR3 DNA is TGCAGCGTGGCTCCAGCCTTAGCGGGAGGGGTACATGAGCAGTTCTTC.

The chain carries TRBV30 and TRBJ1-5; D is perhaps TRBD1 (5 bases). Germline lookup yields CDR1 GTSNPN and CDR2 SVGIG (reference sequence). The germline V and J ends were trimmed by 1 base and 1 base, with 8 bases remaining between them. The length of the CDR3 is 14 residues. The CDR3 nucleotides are TGTGCCTGGAGTGCAAAGGGGAGCAATCAGCCCCAGCATTTT. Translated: CAWSAKGSNQPQHF.

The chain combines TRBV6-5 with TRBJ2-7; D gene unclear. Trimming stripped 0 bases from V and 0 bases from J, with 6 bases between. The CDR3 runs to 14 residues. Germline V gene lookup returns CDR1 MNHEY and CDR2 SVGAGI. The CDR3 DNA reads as TGTGCCAGCAGTTACTCGGTAAACTCCTACGAGCAGTACTTC. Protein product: CASSYSVNSYEQYF.

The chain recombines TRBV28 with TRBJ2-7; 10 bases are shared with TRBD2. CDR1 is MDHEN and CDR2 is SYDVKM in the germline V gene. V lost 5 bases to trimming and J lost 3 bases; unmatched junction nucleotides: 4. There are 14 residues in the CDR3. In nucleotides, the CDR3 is TGTGCCAGCAGTCATACTAGCGGGGTCTACGAGCAGTACTTC. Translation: CASSHTSGVYEQYF.

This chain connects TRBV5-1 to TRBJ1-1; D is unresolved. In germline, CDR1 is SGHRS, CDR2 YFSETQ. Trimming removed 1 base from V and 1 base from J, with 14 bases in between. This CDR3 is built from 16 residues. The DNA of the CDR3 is TGCGCCAGCAGCTTGCGGGCAGGCTTAGGGAACACTGAAGCTTTCTTT. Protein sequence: CASSLRAGLGNTEAFF.

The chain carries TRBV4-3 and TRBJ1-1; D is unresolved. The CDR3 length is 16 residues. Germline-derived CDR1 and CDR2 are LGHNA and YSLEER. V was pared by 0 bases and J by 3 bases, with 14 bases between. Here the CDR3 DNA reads TGCGCCAGCAGCCAAGATCTGACCTGGGCAGACACTGAAGCTTTCTTT. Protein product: CASSQDLTWADTEAFF.

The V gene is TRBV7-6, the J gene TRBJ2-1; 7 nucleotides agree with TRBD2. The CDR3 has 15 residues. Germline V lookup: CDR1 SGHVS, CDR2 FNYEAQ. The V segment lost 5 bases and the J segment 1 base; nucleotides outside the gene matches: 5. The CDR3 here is CASSPAGLSYNEQFF. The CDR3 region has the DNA TGTGCCAGCAGCCCGGCGGGACTATCCTACAATGAGCAGTTCTTC.

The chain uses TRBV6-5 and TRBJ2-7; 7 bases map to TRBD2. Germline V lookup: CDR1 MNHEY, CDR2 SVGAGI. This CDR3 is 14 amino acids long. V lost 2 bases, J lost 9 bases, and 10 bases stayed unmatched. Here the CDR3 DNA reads TGTGCCAGCAGTTACACCTTCGGGGGGATAGGGCAGTACTTC. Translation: CASSYTFGGIGQYF.

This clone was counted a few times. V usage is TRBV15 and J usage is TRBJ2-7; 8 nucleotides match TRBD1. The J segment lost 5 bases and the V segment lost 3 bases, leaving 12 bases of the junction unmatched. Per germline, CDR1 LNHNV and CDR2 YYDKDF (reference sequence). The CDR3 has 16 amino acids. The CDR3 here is CATSRSQGAKGNEQYF. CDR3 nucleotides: TGTGCCACCAGCAGGAGCCAGGGGGCGAAAGGTAACGAGCAGTACTTC.

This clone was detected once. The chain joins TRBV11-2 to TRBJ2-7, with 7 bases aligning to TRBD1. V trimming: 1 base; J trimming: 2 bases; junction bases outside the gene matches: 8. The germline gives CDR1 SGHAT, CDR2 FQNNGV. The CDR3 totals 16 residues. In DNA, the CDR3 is TGTGCCAGCAGCTTAGGACTGCTTGGACAGGCCTACGAGCAGTACTTC. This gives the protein CASSLGLLGQAYEQYF.

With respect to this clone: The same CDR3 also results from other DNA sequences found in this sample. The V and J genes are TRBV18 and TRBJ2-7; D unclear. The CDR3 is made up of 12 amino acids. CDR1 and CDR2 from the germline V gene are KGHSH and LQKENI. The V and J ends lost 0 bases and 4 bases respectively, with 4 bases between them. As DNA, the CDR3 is TGTGCCAGCTCACCACCAGGGTACGAGCAGTACTTC. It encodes CASSPPGYEQYF.

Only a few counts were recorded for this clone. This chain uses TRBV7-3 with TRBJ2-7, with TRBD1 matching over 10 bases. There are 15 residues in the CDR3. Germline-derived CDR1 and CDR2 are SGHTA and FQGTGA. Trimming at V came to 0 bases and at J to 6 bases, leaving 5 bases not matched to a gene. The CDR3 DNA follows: TGTGCCAGCAGCTTAACGTGGGGGACAGGGGTCGAGCAGTACTTC. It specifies CASSLTWGTGVEQYF.

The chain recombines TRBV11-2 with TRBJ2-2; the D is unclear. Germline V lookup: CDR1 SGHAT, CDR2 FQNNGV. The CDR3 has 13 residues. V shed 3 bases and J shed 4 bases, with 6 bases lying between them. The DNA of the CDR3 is TGTGCCAGCAGCTTTCGGCGCACCGGGGAGCTGTTTTTT. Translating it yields CASSFRRTGELFF.

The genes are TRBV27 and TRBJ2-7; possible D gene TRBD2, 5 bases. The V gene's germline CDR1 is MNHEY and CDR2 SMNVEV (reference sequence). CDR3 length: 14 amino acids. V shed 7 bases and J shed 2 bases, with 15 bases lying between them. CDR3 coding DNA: TGTGCCAGCACGTCGCCTAAGCGGCCCTACGAGCAGTACTTC. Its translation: CASTSPKRPYEQYF.

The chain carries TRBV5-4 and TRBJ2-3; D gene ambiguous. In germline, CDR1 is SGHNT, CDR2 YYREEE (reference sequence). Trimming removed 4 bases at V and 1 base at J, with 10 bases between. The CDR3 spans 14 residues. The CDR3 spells CASSPPGGTDTQYF. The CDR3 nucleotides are TGTGCCAGCAGCCCACCCGGAGGCACAGATACGCAGTATTTT. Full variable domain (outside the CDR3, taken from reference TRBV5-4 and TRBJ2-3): ETGVTQSPTHLIKTRGQQVTLRCSSQSGHNTVSWYQQALGQGPQFIFQYYREEENGRGNFPPRFSGLQFPNYSSELNVNALELDDSALYLCASSPPGGTDTQYFGPGTRLTVL.

This chain's CDR3 is CASKGGLLWDQFGSGYTF. CDR3 coding DNA: TGTGCCTCGAAGGGGGGCCTATTGTGGGACCAGTTCGGTAGTGGCTACACCTTC. The chain is built from TRBV19 and TRBJ1-2, with D tentatively TRBD1 (6 bases). This CDR3 contains 18 residues. V dropped 11 bases and J dropped 7 bases, with 35 bases sitting between them. Germline CDR1 is LNHDA and CDR2 is SQIVND (reference sequence).

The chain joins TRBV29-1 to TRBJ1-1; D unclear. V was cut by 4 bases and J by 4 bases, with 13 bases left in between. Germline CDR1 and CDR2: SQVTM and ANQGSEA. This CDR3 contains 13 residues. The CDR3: CSVAAAWSTEAFF. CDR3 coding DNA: TGCAGCGTTGCCGCAGCTTGGAGCACTGAAGCTTTCTTT.

The CDR3 loop reads CASRSWEGAYEQYF. CDR3 in DNA: TGCGCCAGCAGGTCCTGGGAGGGGGCCTACGAGCAGTACTTC. The chain recombines TRBV5-1 with TRBJ2-7; a possible D gene is TRBD2 (7 bases). Looked up from germline, CDR1 is SGHRS and CDR2 is YFSETQ. Between the trimmed V and J ends, which lost 5 bases and 2 bases, there was a span of 14 bases. This CDR3 has 14 residues.

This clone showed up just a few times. CDR3 sequence: CAWSTENYGYTF. The CDR3 DNA is TGTGCCTGGAGTACCGAGAACTATGGCTACACCTTC. The chain has TRBV30 and TRBJ1-2; no clear D gene. V lost 2 bases and J lost 2, with 6 bases in between. The CDR3 contains 12 residues. Germline CDR1 reads GTSNPN; CDR2 reads SVGIG (reference sequence). Variable domain in full (rest from reference TRBV30 and TRBJ1-2): SQTIHQWPATLVQPVGSPLSLECTVEGTSNPNLYWYRQAAGRGLQLLFYSVGIGQISSEVPQNLSASRPQDRQFILSSKKLLLSDSGFYLCAWSTENYGYTFGSGTRLTVV.

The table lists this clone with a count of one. CDR3 protein: CATSRLGPLAGDEQYF. The CDR3 DNA is TGTGCCACCAGCAGACTGGGGCCACTAGCGGGAGACGAGCAGTACTTC. The chain links TRBV15 to TRBJ2-7; 11 nucleotides line up with TRBD2. This CDR3 has 16 amino acids. V dropped 2 bases and J dropped 5; count of bases not matched to a gene: 8. Germline-derived CDR1 and CDR2 are LNHNV and YYDKDF (reference sequence).

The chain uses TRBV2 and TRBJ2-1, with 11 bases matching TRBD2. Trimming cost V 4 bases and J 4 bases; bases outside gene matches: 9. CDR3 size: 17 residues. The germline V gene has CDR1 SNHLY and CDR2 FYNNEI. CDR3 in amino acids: CASSGGLAGGRYNEQFF. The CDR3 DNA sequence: TGTGCCAGCAGTGGAGGCCTAGCGGGAGGTCGTTACAATGAGCAGTTCTTC.

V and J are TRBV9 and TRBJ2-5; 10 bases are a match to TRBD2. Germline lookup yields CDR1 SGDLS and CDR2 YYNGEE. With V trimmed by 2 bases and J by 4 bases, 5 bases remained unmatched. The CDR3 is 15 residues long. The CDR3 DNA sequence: TGTGCCAGCAGCGTCGGACTAGCGGTTTCAGAGACCCAGTACTTC. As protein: CASSVGLAVSETQYF.

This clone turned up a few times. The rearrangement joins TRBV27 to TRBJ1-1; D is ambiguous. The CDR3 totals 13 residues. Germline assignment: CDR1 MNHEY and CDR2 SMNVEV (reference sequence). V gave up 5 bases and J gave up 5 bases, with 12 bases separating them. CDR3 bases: TGTGCCAGCAGTACACACGGGGAGACTGAAGCTTTCTTT. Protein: CASSTHGETEAFF.

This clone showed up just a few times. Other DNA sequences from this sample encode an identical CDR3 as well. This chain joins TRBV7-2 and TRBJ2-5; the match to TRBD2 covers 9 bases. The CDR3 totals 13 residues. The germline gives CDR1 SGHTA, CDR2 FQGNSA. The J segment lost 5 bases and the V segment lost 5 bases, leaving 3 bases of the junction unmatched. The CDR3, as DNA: TGTGCCAGCAGCCTAGGACTAGCGGAGACCCAGTACTTC. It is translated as CASSLGLAETQYF.

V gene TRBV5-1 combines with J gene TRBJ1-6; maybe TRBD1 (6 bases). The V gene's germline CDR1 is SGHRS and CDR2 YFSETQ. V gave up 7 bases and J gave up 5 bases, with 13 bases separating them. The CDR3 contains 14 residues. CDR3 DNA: TGCGCCAGCTCGGACAGATATAATAATTCACCCCTCCACTTT. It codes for CASSDRYNNSPLHF.

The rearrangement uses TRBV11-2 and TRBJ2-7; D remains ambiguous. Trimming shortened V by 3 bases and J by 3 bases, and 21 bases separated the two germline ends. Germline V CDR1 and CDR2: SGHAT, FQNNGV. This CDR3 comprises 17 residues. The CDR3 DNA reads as TGTGCCAGCAGCTTGCCCCGTTATCGGGCTGGGTTCTACGAGCAGTACTTC. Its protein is CASSLPRYRAGFYEQYF.

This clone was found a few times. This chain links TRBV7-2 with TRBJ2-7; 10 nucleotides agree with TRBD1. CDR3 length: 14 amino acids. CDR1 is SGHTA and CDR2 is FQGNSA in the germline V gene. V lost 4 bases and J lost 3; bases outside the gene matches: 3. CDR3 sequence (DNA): TGTGCCAGCAGCTCCCGGGACAGGGGCTACGAGCAGTACTTC. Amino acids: CASSSRDRGYEQYF. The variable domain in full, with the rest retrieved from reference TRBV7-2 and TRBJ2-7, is GAGVSQSPSNKVTEKGKDVELRCDPISGHTALYWYRQSLGQGLEFLIYFQGNSAPDKSGLPSDRFSAERTGGSVSTLTIQRTQQEDSAVYLCASSSRDRGYEQYFGPGTRLTVT.

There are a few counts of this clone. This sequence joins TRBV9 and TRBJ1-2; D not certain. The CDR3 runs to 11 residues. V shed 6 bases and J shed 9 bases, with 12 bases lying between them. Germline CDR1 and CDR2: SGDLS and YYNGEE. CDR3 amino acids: CASNSGPSYTF. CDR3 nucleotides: TGTGCCAGCAACAGTGGCCCAAGCTACACCTTC.